This TCR beta chain emerged from a study of blood T cells in healthy people across ages. A note on this clonotype: The antigen is unknown.

The second PCR ran about 6 to 12 cycles with a sample-barcoded 5' primer and J-beta primers. TCRdb reanalysed the 5' RACE reads using MiXCR and keeps one entry per CDR3 protein. Of over 600,000 distinct CDR3 sequences listed, about 47% were seen once; the top ten hold roughly 18%. Study-wide points: Those diversity estimates obtained from one million T cells were thought to be underestimates.

Per the germline V gene, CDR1 is MNHEY and CDR2 is SMNVEV (reference sequence). CDR3 length: 15 amino acids. V lost 7 bases, J lost 4 bases, and 16 bases lay in between. The sequence came from a man older than 75 in good health. The chain combines TRBV27 with TRBJ2-2; perhaps TRBD1 as D (5 bases). The sample comprised blood. The CDR3 coding sequence is TGTGCCAGCACTCCTAGTGGGGCAGGCACCGGGGAGCTGTTTTTT. This encodes CASTPSGAGTGELFF.